This T cell receptor beta chain was obtained from a study of blood T cell repertoires in COVID-19. Libraries were prepared by immunoSEQ multiplex PCR; TCRdb keeps only in-frame clonotypes and omits some of them. Of more than 200,000 clones in the sample, over 75% were seen once. The CDR3 is 15 amino acids. V was trimmed by 0 bases and J by 0 bases, leaving 6 bases between them. From germline, CDR1 is WNHNN and CDR2 SYGVQD (reference sequence). Source material: peripheral blood. This TCR derives from a man in his fifties or sixties with acute or convalescent COVID-19. This sequence joins TRBV10-1 and TRBJ1-3; D possibly corresponds to TRBD1 (5 bases). The DNA of the CDR3 is TGCGCCAGCAGTGAGTCGACAGTCTCTGGAAACACCATATATTTT. Amino acids: CASSESTVSGNTIYF.